The rows below give T cell receptor beta chains drawn from one sample of a study of shared clonotypes between healthy human individuals. Here immunoSEQ multiplex PCR was the method, and the copy in TCRdb shows in-frame clones only, minus some. The sample has roughly 1,800,000 clones; just under 95% are singletons. Input material: naive CD8+ T cells sorted from blood. All receptors derive from a man between 18 and 29 years old in good health. The conserved cysteine and the conserved F or W are not part of the CDR3 here. The size entry is marked missing in some rows and otherwise reads once, few, many or a size class.

>-|TRBJ2-1|TRBV28
ASSFPTSWESYNEQF
>once|TRBJ1-1|TRBV5-4
ASSLQGGNTEAF
>-|TRBJ1-3|TRBV27
ASSLFGVDGNTIY
>-|TRBJ2-1|TRBV6-6
ASSTFRIDLGNEQF
>-|TRBJ1-1|TRBV7-9
ASSLVGQRDTEAF
>-|TRBJ1-2|TRBV7-2
ASSLWAASAGYT
>-|TRBJ2-5|TRBV7-8
ASSTGLAGVLETQY
>-|TRBJ2-1|TRBV10-3
AISESGASGSYNEQF
>-|TRBJ1-1|TRBV5-8
ASSRTGDSYVGTEAF
>once|TRBJ1-5|TRBV10-2
ASSEGPVGQVH
>-|TRBJ2-1|TRBV28
ASSLVGMSSYNEQF
>-|TRBJ2-7|TRBV4-1
ASSPWTGDGYEQY
>-|TRBJ1-3|TRBV10-3
AISESTRGRVGNTIY
>-|TRBJ1-3|TRBV2
ASSLGQGILSGNTIY
>-|TRBJ1-2|TRBV4-1
ASSQGNQPLYGYT
>-|TRBJ1-4|TRBV13
ASSIGQGTGEKLF
>-|TRBJ1-2|TRBV27
ASSLGKGLGYT
>once|TRBJ1-2|TRBV6-5
ASSYSGQGNGYT
>-|TRBJ2-7|TRBV10-3
AISKDRDPSYEQY
>-|TRBJ1-1|TRBV27
ASSHDRGTEAF
>-|TRBJ2-7|TRBV7-2
ASSPGGLGRSFHEQY
>-|TRBJ2-3|TRBV7-9
ASRAGTSGGYTDTQY
>-|TRBJ2-3|TRBV7-9
ASSPRDFPSWH
>-|TRBJ2-1|TRBV14
ASSQVAQPSNEQF
>-|TRBJ2-1|TRBV9
ASSVETGAWPYNEQF
>-|TRBJ1-2|TRBV10-2
ASSEMVGLANYGYT
>few|TRBJ1-5|TRBV7-2
ASSLSPLNQPQH
>-|TRBJ2-1|TRBV4-1
ASSQGEDEQF
>-|TRBJ1-5|TRBV19
ASSTLDRVYVVNEPGNQPQH
>-|TRBJ2-3|TRBV27
ASSLGVPKTDTQY
>-|TRBJ2-7|TRBV27
ASTINGASEQY